The clone carrying this TCR beta chain was counted a few times. Its specificity is not known. The sample comes from a study of T cells in Graves' hyperthyroidism and ophthalmopathy. Not enrolled were patients with uncontrolled infection, other autoimmune disease, pregnancy or lactation. Extraction of PBMCs used 10 ml of fresh peripheral blood. Study findings and constraints: In validation, the model predicted ophthalmopathy. These predictions came a median roughly 6.5 months before onset.

Amplified regions were TCR beta CDR3 sequences from RNA transcripts. TCR CDR3 underwent first-round RT-PCR with the HTBI primer set. TCRdb redid the calling of the multiplex PCR reads with MiXCR, one entry per CDR3 protein. The repertoire includes approximately 520,000 distinct CDR3 sequences, roughly 20% of them detected once, and about 25% sits in the top ten. The receptor comes from a man aged 18 to 30 with Graves' hyperthyroidism. Sequenced: blood.

This CDR3 reads CAWSDNGYTF. As DNA, the CDR3 is TGTGCCTGGAGCGACAATGGCTACACCTTC. V usage is TRBV30 and J usage is TRBJ1-2; D not resolved. Germline lookup yields CDR1 GTSNPN and CDR2 SVGIG (reference sequence). Deletions cut 3 bases from V and 6 bases from J, with 5 bases between. The CDR3 totals 10 residues.